This TCR beta chain was sequenced during a study of blood T cells in healthy people across ages. The CDR3 has 14 amino acids. V shed 3 bases and J 4 bases; nucleotides not matched to a gene: 4. The use of a sample-barcoded 5' primer and a J-beta primer mix characterized a second PCR of roughly 6 to 12 cycles. TCRdb re-derived calls from the 5' RACE reads in MiXCR, one entry per CDR3 protein. This sample yields around 800,000 distinct CDR3 sequences, of which 53% are seen a single time; approximately 40% belongs to the top ten. This clonotype was obtained from an older man in good health. The sample consisted of blood. The genes are TRBV12-3 or TRBV12-4 and TRBJ2-3; 7 positions match TRBD1. The CDR3 nucleotides are TGTGCCAGCAGTTTCGGTCAGGGGGCAGATACGCAGTATTTT. Protein sequence: CASSFGQGADTQYF.